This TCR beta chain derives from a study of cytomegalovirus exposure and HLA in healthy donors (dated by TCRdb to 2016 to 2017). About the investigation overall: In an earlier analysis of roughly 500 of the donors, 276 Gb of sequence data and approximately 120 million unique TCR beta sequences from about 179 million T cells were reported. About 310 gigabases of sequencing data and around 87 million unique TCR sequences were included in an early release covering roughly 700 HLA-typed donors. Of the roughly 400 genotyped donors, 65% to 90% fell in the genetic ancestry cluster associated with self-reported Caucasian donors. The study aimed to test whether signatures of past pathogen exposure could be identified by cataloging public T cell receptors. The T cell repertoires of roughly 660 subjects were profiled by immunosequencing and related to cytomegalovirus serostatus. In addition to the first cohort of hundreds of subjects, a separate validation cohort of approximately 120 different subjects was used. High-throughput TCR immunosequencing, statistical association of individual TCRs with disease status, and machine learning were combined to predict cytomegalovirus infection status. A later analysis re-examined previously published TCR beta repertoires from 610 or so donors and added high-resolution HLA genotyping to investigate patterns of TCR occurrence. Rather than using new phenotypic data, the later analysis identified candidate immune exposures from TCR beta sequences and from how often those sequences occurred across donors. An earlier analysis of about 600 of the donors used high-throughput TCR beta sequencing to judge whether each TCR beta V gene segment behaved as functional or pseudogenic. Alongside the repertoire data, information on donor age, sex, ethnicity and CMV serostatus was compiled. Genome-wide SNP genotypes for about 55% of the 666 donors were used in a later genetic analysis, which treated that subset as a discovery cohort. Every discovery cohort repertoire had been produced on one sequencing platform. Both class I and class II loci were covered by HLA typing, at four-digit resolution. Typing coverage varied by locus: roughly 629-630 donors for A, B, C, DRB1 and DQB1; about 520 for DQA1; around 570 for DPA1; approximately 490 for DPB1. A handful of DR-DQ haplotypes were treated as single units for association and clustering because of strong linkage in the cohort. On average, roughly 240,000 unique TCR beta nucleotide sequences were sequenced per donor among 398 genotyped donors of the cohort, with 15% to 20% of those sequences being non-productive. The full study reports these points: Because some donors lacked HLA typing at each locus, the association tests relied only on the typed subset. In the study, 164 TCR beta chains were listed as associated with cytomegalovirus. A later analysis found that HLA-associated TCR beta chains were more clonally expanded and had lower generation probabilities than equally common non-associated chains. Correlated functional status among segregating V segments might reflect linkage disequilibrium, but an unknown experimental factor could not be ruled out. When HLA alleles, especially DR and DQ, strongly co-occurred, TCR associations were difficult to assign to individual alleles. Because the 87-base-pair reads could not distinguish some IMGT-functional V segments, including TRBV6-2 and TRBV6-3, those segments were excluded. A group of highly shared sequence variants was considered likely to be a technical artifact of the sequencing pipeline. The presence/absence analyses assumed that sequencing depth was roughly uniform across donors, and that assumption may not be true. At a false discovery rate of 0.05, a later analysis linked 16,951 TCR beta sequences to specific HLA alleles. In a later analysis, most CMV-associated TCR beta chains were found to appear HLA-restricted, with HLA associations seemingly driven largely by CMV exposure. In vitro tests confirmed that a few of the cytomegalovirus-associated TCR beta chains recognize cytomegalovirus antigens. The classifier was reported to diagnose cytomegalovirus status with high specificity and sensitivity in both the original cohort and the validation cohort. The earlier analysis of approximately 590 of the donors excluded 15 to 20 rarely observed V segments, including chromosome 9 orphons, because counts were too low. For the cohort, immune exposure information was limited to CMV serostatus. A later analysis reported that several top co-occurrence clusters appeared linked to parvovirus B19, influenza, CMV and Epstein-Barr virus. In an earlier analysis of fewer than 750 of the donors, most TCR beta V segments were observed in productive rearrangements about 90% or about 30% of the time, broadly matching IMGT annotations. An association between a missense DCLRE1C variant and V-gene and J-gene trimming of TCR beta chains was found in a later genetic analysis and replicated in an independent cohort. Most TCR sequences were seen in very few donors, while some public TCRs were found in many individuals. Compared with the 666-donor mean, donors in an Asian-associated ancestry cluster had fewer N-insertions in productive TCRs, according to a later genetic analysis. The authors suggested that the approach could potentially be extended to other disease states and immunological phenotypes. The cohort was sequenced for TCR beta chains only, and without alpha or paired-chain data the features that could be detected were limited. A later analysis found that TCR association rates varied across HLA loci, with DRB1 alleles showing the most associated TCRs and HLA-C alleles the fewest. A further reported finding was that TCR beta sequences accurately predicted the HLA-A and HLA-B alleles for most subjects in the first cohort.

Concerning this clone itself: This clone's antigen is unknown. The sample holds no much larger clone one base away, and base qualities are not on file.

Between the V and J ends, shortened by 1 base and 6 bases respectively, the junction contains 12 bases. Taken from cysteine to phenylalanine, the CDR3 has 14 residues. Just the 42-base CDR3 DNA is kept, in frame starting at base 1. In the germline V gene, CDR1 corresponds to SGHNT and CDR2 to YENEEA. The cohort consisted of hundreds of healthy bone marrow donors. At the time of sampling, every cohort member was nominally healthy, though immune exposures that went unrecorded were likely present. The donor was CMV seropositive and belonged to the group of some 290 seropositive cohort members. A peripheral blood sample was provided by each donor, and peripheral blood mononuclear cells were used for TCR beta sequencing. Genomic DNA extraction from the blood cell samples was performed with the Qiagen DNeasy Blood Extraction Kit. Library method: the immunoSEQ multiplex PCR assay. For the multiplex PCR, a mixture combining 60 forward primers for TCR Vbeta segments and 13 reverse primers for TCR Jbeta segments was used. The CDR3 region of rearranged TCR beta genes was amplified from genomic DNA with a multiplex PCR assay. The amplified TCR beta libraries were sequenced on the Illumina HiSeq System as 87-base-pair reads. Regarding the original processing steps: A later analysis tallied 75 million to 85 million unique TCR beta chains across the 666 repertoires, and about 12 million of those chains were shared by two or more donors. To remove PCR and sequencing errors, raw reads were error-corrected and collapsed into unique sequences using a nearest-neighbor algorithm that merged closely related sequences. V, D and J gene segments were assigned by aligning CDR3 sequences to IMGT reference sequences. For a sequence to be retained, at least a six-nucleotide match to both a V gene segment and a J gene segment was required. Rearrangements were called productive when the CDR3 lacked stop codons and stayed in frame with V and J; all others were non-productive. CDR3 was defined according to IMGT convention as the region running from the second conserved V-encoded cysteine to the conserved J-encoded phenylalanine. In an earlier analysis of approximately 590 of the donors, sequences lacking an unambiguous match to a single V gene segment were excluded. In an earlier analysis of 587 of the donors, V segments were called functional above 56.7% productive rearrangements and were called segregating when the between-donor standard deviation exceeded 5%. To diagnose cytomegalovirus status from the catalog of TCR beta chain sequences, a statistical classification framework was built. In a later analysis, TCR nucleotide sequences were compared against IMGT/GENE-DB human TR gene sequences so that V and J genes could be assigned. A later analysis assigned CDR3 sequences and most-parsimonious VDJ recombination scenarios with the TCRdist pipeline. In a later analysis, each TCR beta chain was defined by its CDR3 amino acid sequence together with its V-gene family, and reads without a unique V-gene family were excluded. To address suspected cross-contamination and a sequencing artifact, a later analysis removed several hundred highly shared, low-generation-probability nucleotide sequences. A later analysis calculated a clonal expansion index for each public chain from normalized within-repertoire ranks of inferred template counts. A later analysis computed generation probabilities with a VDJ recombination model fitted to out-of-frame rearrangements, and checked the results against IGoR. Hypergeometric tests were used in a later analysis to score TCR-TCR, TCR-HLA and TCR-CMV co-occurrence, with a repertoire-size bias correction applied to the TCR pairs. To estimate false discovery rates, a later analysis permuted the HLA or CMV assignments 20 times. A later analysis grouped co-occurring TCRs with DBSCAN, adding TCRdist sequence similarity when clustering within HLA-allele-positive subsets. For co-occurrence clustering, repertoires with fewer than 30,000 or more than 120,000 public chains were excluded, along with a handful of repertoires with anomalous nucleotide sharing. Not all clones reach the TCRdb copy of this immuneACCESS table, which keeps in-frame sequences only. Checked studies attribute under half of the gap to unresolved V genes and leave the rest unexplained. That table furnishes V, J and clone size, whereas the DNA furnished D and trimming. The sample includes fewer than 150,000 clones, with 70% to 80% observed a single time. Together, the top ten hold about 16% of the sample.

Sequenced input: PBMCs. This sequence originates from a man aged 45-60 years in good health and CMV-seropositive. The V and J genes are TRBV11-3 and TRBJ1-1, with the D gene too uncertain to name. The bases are TGTGCCAGCAGCTTAGTTGTAGCGTCGGCTGAAGCTTTCTTT. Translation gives CASSLVVASAEAFF.